This T cell receptor (beta chain) was obtained from a study of T cell responses to AZD1222 COVID-19 vaccine. Profiled with immunoSEQ multiplex PCR; TCRdb holds only in-frame clones, not every one. The sample lists fewer than 120,000 clones; about 88% were seen once. The receptor was derived from an adult in good health. Material: peripheral blood, obtained on day 0 of AZD1222 vaccination.

CDR3 in amino acids: CASSQVPLKFNYGYTF. The CDR3 bases are TGTGCCAGCAGCCAAGTCCCTTTGAAGTTTAACTATGGCTACACCTTC. The rearrangement uses TRBV4-2 and TRBJ1-2; D is ambiguous. V was trimmed by 1 base and J by 1 base, leaving 13 bases between them. The CDR3 contains 16 residues. Per the germline V gene, CDR1 is LGHNA and CDR2 is YNFKEQ.